The T cell receptor (beta chain) described here comes from a study of T-cell memory formation after mild COVID-19. About the study: Largely, the TCR clusters proved donor specific.

Study-wide results and limits: Some clones that responded turned up in pre-infection memory, which suggests that cross-reactive memory joined in. Later expanders leaned CD4+, whereas day 15 to 85 contracting clones were balanced CD4/CD8.

A word on this clonotype: The antigen is undetermined.

5'RACE with constant-segment primers yielded barcoded, UMI-tagged TCR alpha and TCR beta cDNA libraries. MiXCR, run by TCRdb on the 5' RACE reads, gives a single entry per CDR3 protein. The sample includes 360,000 or so distinct CDR3 sequences, 25% to 30% of them seen just once. CDR3 length: 19 amino acids. Germline CDR1 DFQATT, CDR2 SNEGSKA (reference sequence). With V trimmed by 3 bases and J by 0 bases, 12 bases remained unmatched. The source of this sequence is an adult woman who had mild COVID-19 (a few samples of this study predate the infection). Cell type and time point are not known. The V and J genes are TRBV20-1 and TRBJ2-1, with TRBD2 matching over 12 bases. Sequenced input: PBMCs or a T cell subset sorted from them (not recorded which). The DNA of the CDR3 is TGCAGTGCTAGGCTTCCGACTAGCGGGAGTCCGACCTCCTACAATGAGCAGTTCTTC. Its translation is CSARLPTSGSPTSYNEQFF.